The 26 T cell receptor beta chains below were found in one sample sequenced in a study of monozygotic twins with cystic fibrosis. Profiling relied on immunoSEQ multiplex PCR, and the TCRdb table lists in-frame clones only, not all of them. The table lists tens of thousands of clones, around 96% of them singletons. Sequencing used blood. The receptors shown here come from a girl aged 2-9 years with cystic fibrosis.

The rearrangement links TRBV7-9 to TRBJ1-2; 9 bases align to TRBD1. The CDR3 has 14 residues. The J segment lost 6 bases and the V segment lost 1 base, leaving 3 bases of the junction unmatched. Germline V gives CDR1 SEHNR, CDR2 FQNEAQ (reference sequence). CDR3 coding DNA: TGTGCCAGCAGCTTAGACAGGGGGCCGAATGGCTACACCTTC. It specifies CASSLDRGPNGYTF.

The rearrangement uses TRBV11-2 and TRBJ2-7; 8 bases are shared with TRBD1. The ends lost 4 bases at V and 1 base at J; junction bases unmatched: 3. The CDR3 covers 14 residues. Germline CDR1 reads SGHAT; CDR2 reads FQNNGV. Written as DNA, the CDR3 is TGTGCCAGCAGCTCTGGACAGGGATCCTACGAGCAGTACTTC. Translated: CASSSGQGSYEQYF.

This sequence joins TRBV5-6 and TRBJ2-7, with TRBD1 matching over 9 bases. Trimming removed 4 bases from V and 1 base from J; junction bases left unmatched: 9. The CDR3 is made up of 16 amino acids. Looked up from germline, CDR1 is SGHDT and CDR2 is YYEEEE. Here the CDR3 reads CASSLRTGGKSYEQYF. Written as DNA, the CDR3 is TGTGCCAGCAGCCTGAGAACAGGGGGCAAATCCTACGAGCAGTACTTC.

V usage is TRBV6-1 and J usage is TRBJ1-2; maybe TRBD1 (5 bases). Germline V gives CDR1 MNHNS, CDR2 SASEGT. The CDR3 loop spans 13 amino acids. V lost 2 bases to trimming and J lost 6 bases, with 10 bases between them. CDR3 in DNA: TGTGCCAGCAGTGAACGGGCAGGGAATGGCTACACCTTC. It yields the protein CASSERAGNGYTF.

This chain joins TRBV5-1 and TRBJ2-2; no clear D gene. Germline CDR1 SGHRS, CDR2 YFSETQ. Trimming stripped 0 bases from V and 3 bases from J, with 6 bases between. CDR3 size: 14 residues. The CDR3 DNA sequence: TGCGCCAGCAGCTTGGTGGGTTACACCGGGGAGCTGTTTTTT. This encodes CASSLVGYTGELFF. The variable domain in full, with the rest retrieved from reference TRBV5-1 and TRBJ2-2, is KAGVTQTPRYLIKTRGQQVTLSCSPISGHRSVSWYQQTPGQGLQFLFEYFSETQRNKGNFPGRFSGRQFSNSRSEMNVSTLELGDSALYLCASSLVGYTGELFFGEGSRLTVL.

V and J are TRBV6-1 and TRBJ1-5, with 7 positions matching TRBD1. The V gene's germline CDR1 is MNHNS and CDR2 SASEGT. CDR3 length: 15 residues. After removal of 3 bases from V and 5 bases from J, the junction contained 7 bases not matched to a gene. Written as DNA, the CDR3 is TGTGCCAGCAGTGAGAACAGGGGCACTTATCAGCCCCAGCATTTT. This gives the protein CASSENRGTYQPQHF.

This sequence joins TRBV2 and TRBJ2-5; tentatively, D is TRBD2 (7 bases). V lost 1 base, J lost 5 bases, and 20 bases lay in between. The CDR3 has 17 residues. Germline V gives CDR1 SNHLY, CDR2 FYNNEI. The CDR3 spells CASSEEHGGRGQETQYF. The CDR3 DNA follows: TGTGCCAGCAGTGAAGAACACGGCGGGAGAGGACAGGAGACCCAGTACTTC.

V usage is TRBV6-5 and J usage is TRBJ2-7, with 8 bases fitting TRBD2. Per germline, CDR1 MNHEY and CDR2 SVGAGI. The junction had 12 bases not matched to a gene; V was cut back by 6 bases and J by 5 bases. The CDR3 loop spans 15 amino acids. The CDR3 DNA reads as TGTGCCAGCAGGCCCCGGGGGGGGACGTTGAACGAGCAGTACTTC. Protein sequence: CASRPRGGTLNEQYF.

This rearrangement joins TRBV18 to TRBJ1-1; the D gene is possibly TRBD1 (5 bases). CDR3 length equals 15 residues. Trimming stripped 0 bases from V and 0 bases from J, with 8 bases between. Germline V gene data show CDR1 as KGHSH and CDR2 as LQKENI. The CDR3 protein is CASSPPGLLNTEAFF. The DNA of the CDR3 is TGTGCCAGCTCACCACCGGGACTTCTGAACACTGAAGCTTTCTTT.

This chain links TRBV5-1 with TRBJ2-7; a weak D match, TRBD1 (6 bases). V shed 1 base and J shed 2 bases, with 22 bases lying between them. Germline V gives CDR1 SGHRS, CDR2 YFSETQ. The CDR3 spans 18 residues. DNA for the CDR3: TGCGCCAGCAGCTTGTCCGGGACACACCAAAGGGGAGCCTACGAGCAGTACTTC. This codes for CASSLSGTHQRGAYEQYF.

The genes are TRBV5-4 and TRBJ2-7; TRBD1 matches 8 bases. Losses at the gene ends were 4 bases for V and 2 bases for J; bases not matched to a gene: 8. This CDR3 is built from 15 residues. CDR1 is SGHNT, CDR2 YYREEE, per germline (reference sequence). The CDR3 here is CASSVDREATYEQYF. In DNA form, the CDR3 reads TGTGCCAGCAGCGTGGACAGGGAGGCCACCTACGAGCAGTACTTC.

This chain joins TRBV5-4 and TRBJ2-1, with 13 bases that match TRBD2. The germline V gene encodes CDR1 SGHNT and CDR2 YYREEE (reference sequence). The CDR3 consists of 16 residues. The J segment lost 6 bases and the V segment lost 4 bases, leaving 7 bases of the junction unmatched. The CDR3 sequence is CASSTPGLAGLNEQFF. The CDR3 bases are TGTGCCAGCAGCACTCCGGGACTAGCGGGACTCAATGAGCAGTTCTTC.

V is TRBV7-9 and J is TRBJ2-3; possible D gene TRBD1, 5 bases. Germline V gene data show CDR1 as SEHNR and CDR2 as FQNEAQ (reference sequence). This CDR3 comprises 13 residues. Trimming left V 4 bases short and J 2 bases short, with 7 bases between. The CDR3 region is CASSSDITDTQYF. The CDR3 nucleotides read TGTGCCAGCAGCTCGGACATCACAGATACGCAGTATTTT. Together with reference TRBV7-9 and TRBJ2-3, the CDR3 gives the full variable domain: DTGVSQNPRHKITKRGQNVTFRCDPISEHNRLYWYRQTLGQGPEFLTYFQNEAQLEKSRLLSDRFSAERPKGSFSTLEIQRTEQGDSAMYLCASSSDITDTQYFGPGTRLTVL.

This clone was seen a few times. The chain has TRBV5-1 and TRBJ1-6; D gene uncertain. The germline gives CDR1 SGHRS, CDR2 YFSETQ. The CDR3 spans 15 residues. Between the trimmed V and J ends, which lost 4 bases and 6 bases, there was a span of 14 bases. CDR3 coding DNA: TGCGCCAGCAGCCGAGAGAGACGGTCTAATTCACCCCTCCACTTT. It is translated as CASSRERRSNSPLHF.

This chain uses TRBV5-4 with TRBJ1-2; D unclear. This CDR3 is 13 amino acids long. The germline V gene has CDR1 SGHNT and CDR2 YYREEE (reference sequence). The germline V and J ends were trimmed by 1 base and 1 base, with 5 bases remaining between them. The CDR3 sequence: CASSLIDNYGYTF. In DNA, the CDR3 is TGTGCCAGCAGCTTGATCGATAACTATGGCTACACCTTC.

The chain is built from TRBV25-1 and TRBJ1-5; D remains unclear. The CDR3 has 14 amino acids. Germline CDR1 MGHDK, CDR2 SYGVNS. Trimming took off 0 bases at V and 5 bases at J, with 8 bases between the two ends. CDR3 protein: CASSEYGWDQPQHF. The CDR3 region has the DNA TGTGCCAGCAGTGAATATGGGTGGGATCAGCCCCAGCATTTT.

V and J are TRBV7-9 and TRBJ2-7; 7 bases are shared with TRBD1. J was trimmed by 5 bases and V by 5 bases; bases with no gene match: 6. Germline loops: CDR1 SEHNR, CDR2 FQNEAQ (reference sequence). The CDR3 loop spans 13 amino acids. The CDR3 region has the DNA TGTGCCAGCAGCGCCACAGGGGACCACGAGCAGTACTTC. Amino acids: CASSATGDHEQYF.

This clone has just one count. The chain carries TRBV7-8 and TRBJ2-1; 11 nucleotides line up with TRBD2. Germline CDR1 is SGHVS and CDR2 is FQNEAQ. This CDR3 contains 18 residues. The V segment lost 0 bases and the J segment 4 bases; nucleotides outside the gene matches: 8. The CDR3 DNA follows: TGTGCCAGCAGCTTAGCCCTCCCGACTAGCGGGGCGTACAATGAGCAGTTCTTC. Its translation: CASSLALPTSGAYNEQFF. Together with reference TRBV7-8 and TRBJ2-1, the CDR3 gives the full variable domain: GAGVSQSPRYKVAKRGQDVALRCDPISGHVSLFWYQQALGQGPEFLTYFQNEAQLDKSGLPSDRFFAERPEGSVSTLKIQRTQQEDSAVYLCASSLALPTSGAYNEQFFGPGTRLTVL.

This chain's CDR3 is CASSDKADPDRPPLHF. The CDR3 nucleotides read TGCGCCAGCAGTGACAAGGCGGACCCTGACCGTCCACCCCTCCACTTT. This chain joins TRBV10-1 and TRBJ1-6; D unclear. The CDR3 sequence is 16 residues long. CDR1 WNHNN and CDR2 SYGVQD come from the germline V gene (reference sequence). V lost 3 bases to trimming and J lost 11 bases, with 20 bases between them.

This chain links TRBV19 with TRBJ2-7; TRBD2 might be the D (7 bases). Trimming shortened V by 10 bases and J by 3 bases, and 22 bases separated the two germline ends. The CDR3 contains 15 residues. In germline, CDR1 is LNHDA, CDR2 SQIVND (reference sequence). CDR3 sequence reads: CATSAWGGAGYEQYF. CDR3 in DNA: TGTGCCACCTCGGCGTGGGGGGGCGCGGGCTACGAGCAGTACTTC.

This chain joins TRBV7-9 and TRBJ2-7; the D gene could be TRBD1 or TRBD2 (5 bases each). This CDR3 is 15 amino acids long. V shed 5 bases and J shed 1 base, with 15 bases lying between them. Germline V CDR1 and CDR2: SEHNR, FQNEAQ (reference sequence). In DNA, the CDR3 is TGTGCCAGCAGCCCCAAGGGGACCTATTCCTACGAGCAGTACTTC. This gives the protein CASSPKGTYSYEQYF. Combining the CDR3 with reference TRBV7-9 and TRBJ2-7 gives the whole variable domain DTGVSQNPRHKITKRGQNVTFRCDPISEHNRLYWYRQTLGQGPEFLTYFQNEAQLEKSRLLSDRFSAERPKGSFSTLEIQRTEQGDSAMYLCASSPKGTYSYEQYFGPGTRLTVT.

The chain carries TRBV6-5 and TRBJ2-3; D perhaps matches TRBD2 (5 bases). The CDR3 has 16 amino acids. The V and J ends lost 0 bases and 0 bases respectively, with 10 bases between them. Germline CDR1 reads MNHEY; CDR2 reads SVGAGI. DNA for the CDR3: TGTGCCAGCAGTTACTCTGGACTTTTAAGCACAGATACGCAGTATTTT. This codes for CASSYSGLLSTDTQYF.

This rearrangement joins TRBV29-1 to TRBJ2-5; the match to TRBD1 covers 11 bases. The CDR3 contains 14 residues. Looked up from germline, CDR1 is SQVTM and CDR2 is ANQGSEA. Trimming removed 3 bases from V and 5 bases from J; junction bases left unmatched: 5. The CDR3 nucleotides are TGCAGCGTTGAGGGACAGGGGGTCGTGGAGACCCAGTACTTC. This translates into CSVEGQGVVETQYF. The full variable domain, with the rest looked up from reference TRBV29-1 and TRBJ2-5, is SAVISQKPSRDICQRGTSLTIQCQVDSQVTMMFWYRQQPGQSLTLIATANQGSEATYESGFVIDKFPISRPNLTFSTLTVSNMSPEDSSIYLCSVEGQGVVETQYFGPGTRLLVL.

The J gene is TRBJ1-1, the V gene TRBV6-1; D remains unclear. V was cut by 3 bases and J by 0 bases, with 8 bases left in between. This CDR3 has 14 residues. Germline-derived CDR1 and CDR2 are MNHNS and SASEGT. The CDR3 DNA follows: TGTGCCAGCAGTGAGGTGGGTGTGAACACTGAAGCTTTCTTT. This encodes CASSEVGVNTEAFF.

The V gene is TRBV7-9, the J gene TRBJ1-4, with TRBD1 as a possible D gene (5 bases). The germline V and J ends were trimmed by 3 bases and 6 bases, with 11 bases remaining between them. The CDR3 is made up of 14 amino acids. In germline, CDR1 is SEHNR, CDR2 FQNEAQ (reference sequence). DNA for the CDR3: TGTGCCAGCAGCTTTTTTCAGGGTGATGAAAAACTGTTTTTT. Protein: CASSFFQGDEKLFF.

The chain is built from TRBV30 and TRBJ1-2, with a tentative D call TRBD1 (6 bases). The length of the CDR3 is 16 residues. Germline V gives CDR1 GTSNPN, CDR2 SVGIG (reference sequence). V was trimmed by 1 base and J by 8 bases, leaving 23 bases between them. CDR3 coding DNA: TGTGCCTGGAGTGCCGGGGGGCTTACAGGCTCGGGAGGCTACACCTTC. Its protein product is CAWSAGGLTGSGGYTF.